This TCR beta chain was sequenced in a study of blood T cell repertoires in COVID-19. The repertoire was sequenced with immunoSEQ multiplex PCR; TCRdb's copy has only in-frame clones and lacks some. Seen here are about 34,000 clones, approximately 71% observed once, and the top ten hold 16%. The germline V gene has CDR1 SNHLY and CDR2 FYNNEI. The CDR3 contains 15 residues. V was clipped by 7 bases and J by 7 bases; unmatched bases: 8. The specimen sequenced was peripheral blood. This receptor was identified in a human donor in a cohort sampled during active COVID-19. The chain joins TRBV2 to TRBJ1-4, with TRBD1 matching 11 bases. CDR3 region: CASNPGGTGGEKLFF. DNA for the CDR3: TGTGCCAGCAACCCCGGGGGGACAGGGGGTGAAAAACTGTTTTTT. Based on the CDR3 plus reference TRBV2 and TRBJ1-4, the full variable domain is EPEVTQTPSHQVTQMGQEVILRCVPISNHLYFYWYRQILGQKVEFLVSFYNNEISEKSEIFDDQFSVERPDGSNFTLKIRSTKLEDSAMYFCASNPGGTGGEKLFFGSGTQLSVL.